This TCR beta chain is from a study of cytomegalovirus exposure and HLA in healthy donors (dated by TCRdb to between 2016 and 2019). Regarding the research as a whole: An earlier analysis of roughly 630 of the donors reported about 250 Gb of sequence data and 120 million or so unique TCR beta sequences from 150 million to 200 million T cells. The study aimed to test whether cataloging public T cell receptors could reveal signatures of past pathogen exposure. Class I and class II HLA loci were covered by the typing at four-digit resolution. In an earlier analysis of roughly 540 of the donors, high-throughput TCR beta sequencing was used to judge whether each TCR beta V gene segment behaved as functional or pseudogenic. An early release that covered approximately 600 HLA-typed donors contained 250 to 350 gigabases of sequencing data and tens of millions of unique TCR sequences. In a later analysis, previously published TCR beta repertoires from 500 to 750 donors were re-analyzed and high-resolution HLA genotyping was added so that TCR occurrence patterns could be studied. The study profiled the T cell repertoires of approximately 700 subjects by immunosequencing and related them to cytomegalovirus serostatus. Along with the roughly 670-subject first cohort, a separate validation cohort of over 90 different subjects was used. Genome-wide SNP genotypes for about 65% of the 666 donors were used in a later genetic analysis, which treated that subset as a discovery cohort. Among about 390 genotyped donors of the cohort, an average of roughly 240,000 unique TCR beta nucleotide sequences were sequenced per donor, 15% to 20% of them non-productive. In the later analysis, no new phenotypic data were used to find candidate immune exposures; instead, reliance was placed on TCR beta sequences and their occurrence across donors. Every discovery cohort repertoire had been produced on one sequencing platform. To predict cytomegalovirus infection status, the study brought together high-throughput TCR immunosequencing, statistical association of individual TCRs with disease status, and machine learning. Of the approximately 400 genotyped donors, 65% to 90% fell in the genetic ancestry cluster associated with self-reported Caucasian donors. Because of strong linkage in the cohort, roughly five DR-DQ haplotypes were treated as single units for association and clustering. Alongside the repertoire data, information on donor age, sex, ethnicity and CMV serostatus was compiled. Typing coverage differed by locus: A, B, C, DRB1 and DQB1 were typed in roughly 620-640 donors, DQA1 in approximately 520, DPA1 in some 600, and DPB1 in just under 490. Overall study outcomes, separate from this receptor: The cohort was sequenced for TCR beta chains only, and without alpha or paired-chain data the features that could be detected were limited. According to the authors, the approach could potentially be generalized to other disease states and immunological phenotypes. Presence/absence analyses assumed roughly uniform sequencing depth across donors, an assumption that may not hold. A cluster of highly shared sequence variants was judged likely to be a technical artifact of the sequencing pipeline. The study gave a list of over 150 TCR beta chains associated with cytomegalovirus. Because the 87-base-pair reads could not distinguish some IMGT-functional V segments, including TRBV6-2 and TRBV6-3, those segments were excluded. In a later analysis, around 17,000 TCR beta sequences were associated with specific HLA alleles at a false discovery rate of 0.05. In an earlier analysis of approximately 590 of the donors, most TCR beta V segments appeared in productive rearrangements about 87% or about 30% of the time, broadly matching IMGT annotations. Because HLA typing was missing for some donors at each locus, association tests included only the typed subset. In a later genetic analysis, fewer N-insertions in productive TCRs were reported among donors in an Asian-associated ancestry cluster than the roughly 700-donor mean. In a later genetic analysis, a missense DCLRE1C variant was associated with V-gene and J-gene trimming of TCR beta chains, and the association was replicated in an independent cohort. In vitro tests confirmed that a few of the cytomegalovirus-associated TCR beta chains recognize cytomegalovirus antigens. In a later analysis, the rate of TCR association differed among HLA loci, with DRB1 alleles having the most associated TCRs and HLA-C alleles having the fewest. A further reported finding was that TCR beta sequences accurately predicted the HLA-A and HLA-B alleles for most subjects in the first cohort. Because counts were too low, under 20 rarely observed V segments, including chromosome 9 orphons, were left out of the earlier analysis of some 640 of the donors. In both the original and validation cohorts, the classifier was reported to diagnose cytomegalovirus status with high specificity and sensitivity. Linkage disequilibrium might explain the correlated functional status among segregating V segments, but an unknown experimental factor could not be excluded. Several of the top co-occurrence clusters appeared to be linked to parvovirus B19, influenza, CMV and Epstein-Barr virus, according to a later analysis. Immune exposure information for the cohort was limited to CMV serostatus. According to a later analysis, most CMV-associated TCR beta chains appeared to be HLA-restricted, and the HLA associations seemed to be driven largely by CMV exposure. Most TCR sequences were observed very rarely across donors, whereas some public TCRs were present in many individuals. Compared with equally common non-associated chains, HLA-associated TCR beta chains in a later analysis were more clonally expanded and had lower generation probabilities. When HLA alleles, especially DR and DQ, strongly co-occurred, TCR associations were difficult to assign to individual alleles.

The cohort comprised some 700 healthy bone marrow donors. Cohort members were all nominally healthy when sampled, although unrecorded immune exposures were likely present. The donor tested CMV seronegative and was one of the 352 seronegative cohort members. A peripheral blood sample was provided by each donor, and peripheral blood mononuclear cells were used for TCR beta sequencing. The Qiagen DNeasy Blood Extraction Kit was used to extract genomic DNA from the blood cell samples. In regard to this clone: The clone's antigen remains unknown. Nothing much larger sits one base from this clone, and base qualities are not available.

Library preparation was by the immunoSEQ multiplex PCR assay. A mixture of 60 forward primers for TCR Vbeta segments and 13 reverse primers for TCR Jbeta segments was used in the multiplex PCR. Amplification of the CDR3 region of rearranged TCR beta genes was performed with a multiplex PCR assay on genomic DNA. On the Illumina HiSeq System, the amplified TCR beta libraries were sequenced as 87-base-pair reads. Per the source publication's procedure: Across the 700 or so repertoires, a later analysis counted 80 million or so unique TCR beta chains, roughly 11 million of which were shared by at least two donors. To remove PCR and sequencing errors, raw reads were error-corrected and collapsed into unique sequences using a nearest-neighbor algorithm that merged closely related sequences. CDR3 sequences were aligned to IMGT reference sequences to assign V, D and J gene segments. For a sequence to be retained, a match of at least six nucleotides was required to both a V gene segment and a J gene segment. A rearrangement counted as productive if the CDR3 had no stop codons and remained in frame with V and J, and every other rearrangement counted as non-productive. CDR3 was defined by IMGT convention, running from the second conserved V-encoded cysteine to the conserved J-encoded phenylalanine. The earlier analysis of roughly 590 of the donors excluded sequences that lacked an unambiguous match to a single V gene segment. An earlier analysis of a few hundred of the donors classified V segments as functional when productive rearrangements were above 56.7% and as segregating when the standard deviation between donors was above 5%. A statistical classification framework was built to diagnose cytomegalovirus status from the catalog of TCR beta chain sequences. In a later analysis, V and J genes were assigned by comparing TCR nucleotide sequences against IMGT/GENE-DB human TR gene sequences. The TCRdist pipeline was used in a later analysis to assign CDR3 sequences and most-parsimonious VDJ recombination scenarios. In a later analysis, each TCR beta chain was defined by its CDR3 amino acid sequence together with its V-gene family, and reads lacking a unique V-gene family were excluded. A later analysis removed 600 or so highly shared, low-generation-probability nucleotide sequences to deal with suspected cross-contamination and a sequencing artifact. In a later analysis, a clonal expansion index for each public chain was calculated from normalized within-repertoire ranks of inferred template counts. In a later analysis, generation probabilities were computed using a VDJ recombination model fitted to out-of-frame rearrangements, and the results were checked against IGoR. Hypergeometric tests were used in a later analysis to score TCR-TCR, TCR-HLA and TCR-CMV co-occurrence, with a repertoire-size bias correction applied to the TCR pairs. A later analysis estimated false discovery rates by permuting HLA or CMV assignments 20 times. A later analysis grouped co-occurring TCRs with DBSCAN, adding TCRdist sequence similarity when clustering within HLA-allele-positive subsets. Co-occurrence clustering excluded repertoires with fewer than 30,000 or more than 120,000 public chains, plus five with anomalous nucleotide sharing. Imported from immuneACCESS, the table was reduced by TCRdb to in-frame sequences with V and J called. These copies leave out some clones; in studies compared against another copy, an unresolved V gene accounts for under half, and the cause of the remainder is not known. Clone size and V and J calls were adopted from that table, with D and trimming inferred from the DNA. The sample table lists tens of thousands of clones, around nine tenths of them with a count of one. The biggest ten clones account for about 2.9% of the sample.

Per the germline V gene, SGDLS is the CDR1 and YYNGEE is the CDR2. Ends trimmed: V by 0 bases, J by 3 bases; bases unmatched to a gene: 5. The CDR3, cysteine through phenylalanine, is 15 amino acids long. Only the CDR3 DNA is retained, 45 bases long and in frame from the first base. The sample consisted of PBMCs. The rearranged segments are TRBV9 and TRBJ2-5; TRBD2 aligns with 7 central bases. The receptor comes from a boy aged 5-17 years in good health and CMV-seronegative. The DNA sequence is TGTGCCAGCAGCGTAGGAGGTCGGGGGGAAGAGACCCAGTACTTC. It specifies CASSVGGRGEETQYF.